These 25 T cell receptor beta chains share one sample of origin, sequenced in a study of cytomegalovirus exposure and HLA in healthy donors. Assay: immunoSEQ multiplex PCR; the TCRdb copy retains only in-frame clones and omits some. The sample records about 220,000 clones, 80% to 85% being singletons. The sample comprised PBMCs. The receptors shown here come from a woman aged 25 to 39 in good health and CMV-seropositive.

The V call is TRBV28, the J call TRBJ1-4, with 7 bases matching TRBD1. With V trimmed by 6 bases and J by 6 bases, 7 bases remained unmatched. Per the germline V gene, CDR1 is MDHEN and CDR2 is SYDVKM. The CDR3 sequence is 14 residues long. CDR3 in amino acids: CASSQQGTDEKLFF. DNA for the CDR3: TGTGCCAGCAGCCAACAGGGGACGGATGAAAAACTGTTTTTT.

The chain employs TRBV4-1 and TRBJ2-7; D is uncertain. The germline V gene encodes CDR1 MGHRA and CDR2 YSYEKL. The CDR3 is made up of 13 amino acids. Trimming left V 5 bases short and J 3 bases short, with 11 bases between. The CDR3 DNA reads as TGCGCCAGCAGCTTTAGTGACGGCTACGAGCAGTACTTC. Protein product: CASSFSDGYEQYF.

This chain connects TRBV18 to TRBJ2-5; no firm D call. Trimming stripped 0 bases from V and 0 bases from J, with 5 bases between. This CDR3 region has 14 residues. In germline, CDR1 is KGHSH, CDR2 LQKENI. DNA of the CDR3: TGTGCCAGCTCACCACCGAGTAACCAAGAGACCCAGTACTTC. It codes for CASSPPSNQETQYF.

This rearrangement joins TRBV27 to TRBJ2-2; the D is unclear. The germline V gene has CDR1 MNHEY and CDR2 SMNVEV (reference sequence). Trimming left V 5 bases short and J 3 bases short, with 4 bases between. The CDR3 sequence is 12 residues long. The CDR3 here is CASSPYTGELFF. The CDR3 DNA reads TGTGCCAGCAGTCCCTACACCGGGGAGCTGTTTTTT.

This chain joins TRBV7-6 and TRBJ2-1, with 8 bases lining up with TRBD2. With V trimmed by 1 base and J by 4 bases, 3 bases remained unmatched. Germline V CDR1 and CDR2: SGHVS, FNYEAQ. The CDR3 is 15 amino acids. CDR3 sequence (DNA): TGTGCCAGCAGCTTAGAAGCGGGAGCTTACAATGAGCAGTTCTTC. Protein: CASSLEAGAYNEQFF. The full variable domain, its missing parts supplied by reference TRBV7-6 and TRBJ2-1, is GAGVSQSPRYKVTKRGQDVALRCDPISGHVSLYWYRQALGQGPEFLTYFNYEAQQDKSGLPNDRFSAERPEGSISTLTIQRTEQRDSAMYRCASSLEAGAYNEQFFGPGTRLTVL.

The J gene is TRBJ1-1, the V gene TRBV30, with D unclear. This CDR3 spans 13 amino acids. Trimming cost V 2 bases and J 1 base, with 8 bases left between them. Germline CDR1 GTSNPN, CDR2 SVGIG (reference sequence). The CDR3 sequence is CAWSWARNTEAFF. As DNA, the CDR3 is TGTGCCTGGAGTTGGGCCAGGAACACTGAAGCTTTCTTT. Full variable domain (missing parts from reference TRBV30 and TRBJ1-1): SQTIHQWPATLVQPVGSPLSLECTVEGTSNPNLYWYRQAAGRGLQLLFYSVGIGQISSEVPQNLSASRPQDRQFILSSKKLLLSDSGFYLCAWSWARNTEAFFGQGTRLTVV.

The rearrangement links TRBV7-9 to TRBJ1-1; D not resolved. Trimming left V 5 bases short and J 2 bases short, with 15 bases between. Germline CDR1 SEHNR, CDR2 FQNEAQ (reference sequence). CDR3 length: 15 residues. This CDR3 is CASSPPWVINTEAFF. The CDR3 nucleotides are TGTGCCAGCAGCCCACCGTGGGTGATAAACACTGAAGCTTTCTTT.

V and J are TRBV27 and TRBJ1-2; no clear D gene. CDR3 size: 13 residues. V lost 2 bases to trimming and J lost 0 bases, with 4 bases between them. Germline CDR1 reads MNHEY; CDR2 reads SMNVEV (reference sequence). The DNA of the CDR3 is TGTGCCAGCAGTTTAGGCGCTAACTATGGCTACACCTTC. Translated, it gives CASSLGANYGYTF.

The chain links TRBV6-1 to TRBJ1-1, with 7 bases fitting TRBD1. V shed 4 bases, J shed 4 bases, and the junction held 6 bases outside the gene matches. Per germline, CDR1 MNHNS and CDR2 SASEGT. The CDR3 covers 14 residues. This chain's CDR3 is CASSVSGGGTEAFF. The CDR3 nucleotides are TGTGCCAGCAGTGTTTCAGGGGGAGGCACTGAAGCTTTCTTT.

This chain connects TRBV18 to TRBJ1-4, with a tentative D call TRBD1 (5 bases). CDR1 and CDR2 from the germline V gene are KGHSH and LQKENI. This CDR3 contains 16 residues. V was shortened by 6 bases and J by 0 bases, with 14 bases between the two germline ends. CDR3 DNA: TGTGCCAGCTCTTCAGGGTCAGCGGCAACTAATGAAAAACTGTTTTTT. Residues: CASSSGSAATNEKLFF.

This clone was observed a few times. The V call is TRBV5-4, the J call TRBJ1-2; D perhaps matches TRBD1 (5 bases). Germline V gene sequence: CDR1 SGHNT, CDR2 YYREEE (reference sequence). Trimming took off 0 bases at V and 5 bases at J, with 8 bases between the two ends. The CDR3 is 13 residues long. CDR3 sequence: CASSLAGLYGYTF. CDR3 in DNA: TGTGCCAGCAGCTTGGCGGGGCTGTATGGCTACACCTTC.

V gene TRBV2 combines with J gene TRBJ2-1; D call uncertain. The CDR3 contains 11 residues. V was cut by 4 bases and J by 6 bases, with 4 bases left in between. Per germline, CDR1 SNHLY and CDR2 FYNNEI. The CDR3 protein is CASSVANEQFF. CDR3 sequence (DNA): TGTGCCAGCAGTGTGGCCAATGAGCAGTTCTTC.

The rearrangement links TRBV18 to TRBJ1-1; D is possibly TRBD1 (6 bases). This CDR3 is 15 amino acids long. Trimming left V 3 bases short and J 1 base short, with 12 bases between. Germline CDR1 KGHSH, CDR2 LQKENI. The CDR3 region is CASSPIARGNTEAFF. The CDR3 region has the DNA TGTGCCAGCTCACCGATTGCCAGGGGGAACACTGAAGCTTTCTTT.

CDR3 DNA sequence: TGTGCCAGCAGTTTCTCCGGGGCCGGGGAGCAGTACTTC. Protein: CASSFSGAGEQYF. The chain joins TRBV27 to TRBJ2-7, with D perhaps TRBD1 or TRBD2 (5 bases each). Between the trimmed V and J ends, which lost 3 bases and 7 bases, there was a span of 13 bases. This CDR3 spans 13 amino acids. Germline V gene data show CDR1 as MNHEY and CDR2 as SMNVEV (reference sequence).

V gene TRBV19 combines with J gene TRBJ1-1, with a weak D call TRBD1 (5 bases). This CDR3 has 12 amino acids. CDR1 LNHDA and CDR2 SQIVND come from the germline V gene (reference sequence). Between the trimmed V and J ends, which lost 8 bases and 6 bases, there was a span of 13 bases. The CDR3 here is CASGTGSAEAFF. Here the CDR3 DNA reads TGTGCCAGTGGAACAGGATCCGCTGAAGCTTTCTTT.

This CDR3 reads CASSADDGSYEQYF. CDR3 nucleotides: TGTGCCAGCAGTGCCGATGATGGGAGCTACGAGCAGTACTTC. The chain combines TRBV25-1 with TRBJ2-7; TRBD2 is a possible D gene (5 bases). The CDR3 runs 14 residues. Trimming took 4 bases from V and 3 from J, leaving 13 bases between them. Germline V CDR1 and CDR2: MGHDK, SYGVNS.

The J gene is TRBJ2-5, the V gene TRBV7-3, with a weak D call TRBD1 (6 bases). V was clipped by 5 bases and J by 4 bases, with 17 bases between them. The CDR3 is 15 amino acids. Germline CDR1 SGHTA, CDR2 FQGTGA. DNA for the CDR3: TGTGCCAGCAGCCCCCGAGGCAGGGGCGTAGAGACCCAGTACTTC. This gives the protein CASSPRGRGVETQYF.

The chain recombines TRBV9 with TRBJ1-2, with D possibly TRBD1 on 5 matching bases. The CDR3 contains 15 residues. Germline CDR1 SGDLS, CDR2 YYNGEE. V was trimmed by 1 base and J by 3 bases, leaving 13 bases between them. In DNA, the CDR3 is TGTGCCAGCAGCGTATCAGGGTCCAGCGACTATGGCTACACCTTC. Amino acids: CASSVSGSSDYGYTF. Complete variable domain (other parts from reference TRBV9 and TRBJ1-2): DSGVTQTPKHLITATGQRVTLRCSPRSGDLSVYWYQQSLDQGLQFLIQYYNGEERAKGNILERFSAQQFPDLHSELNLSSLELGDSALYFCASSVSGSSDYGYTFGSGTRLTVV.

The V gene is TRBV4-1, the J gene TRBJ1-1, with D hard to call. Trimming took 4 bases from V and 3 from J, leaving 15 bases between them. Per germline, CDR1 MGHRA and CDR2 YSYEKL. The CDR3 extends over 15 amino acids. In DNA form, the CDR3 reads TGCGCCAGCAGCCCGCCCTCATCGAGGGACACTGAAGCTTTCTTT. The encoded protein is CASSPPSSRDTEAFF.

This chain uses TRBV12-5 with TRBJ1-1, with TRBD1 as a possible D gene (5 bases). This CDR3 is built from 11 residues. CDR1 is LGHNT, CDR2 FRNRAP, per germline. Trimming left V 6 bases short and J 11 bases short, with 13 bases between. Written as DNA, the CDR3 is TGTGCTAGTGGAACCGGGACTCTCGCTTTCTTT. Translated, it gives CASGTGTLAFF.

This clone came up a few times. The J gene is TRBJ1-2, the V gene TRBV19; perhaps TRBD1 as D (5 bases). The CDR3 is 12 residues long. Between the trimmed V and J ends, which lost 10 bases and 8 bases, there was a span of 17 bases. The germline V gene has CDR1 LNHDA and CDR2 SQIVND (reference sequence). This chain's CDR3 is CATRQNSEGYTF. The CDR3 DNA reads as TGTGCCACCCGACAGAACTCAGAAGGCTACACCTTC. Full variable domain (missing parts from reference TRBV19 and TRBJ1-2): DGGITQSPKYLFRKEGQNVTLSCEQNLNHDAMYWYRQDPGQGLRLIYYSQIVNDFQKGDIAEGYSVSREKKESFPLTVTSAQKNPTAFYLCATRQNSEGYTFGSGTRLTVV.

J is TRBJ2-1 and V is TRBV5-1, with D tentatively TRBD1 or TRBD2 (5 bases each). The germline V and J ends were trimmed by 4 bases and 7 bases, with 15 bases remaining between them. From germline, CDR1 is SGHRS and CDR2 YFSETQ. The CDR3 contains 14 residues. The CDR3 here is CASSAGTSVNEQFF. CDR3 nucleotide sequence: TGCGCCAGCAGCGCCGGGACCTCAGTAAATGAGCAGTTCTTC.

A few counts support this clone. This chain joins TRBV18 and TRBJ2-7, with TRBD2 as a possible D gene (5 bases). Trimming left V 3 bases short and J 2 bases short, with 8 bases between. CDR3 size: 13 residues. The germline V gene encodes CDR1 KGHSH and CDR2 LQKENI. The CDR3 loop reads CASSPTGTYEQYF. In nucleotides, the CDR3 is TGTGCCAGCTCACCCACCGGGACCTACGAGCAGTACTTC.

The V and J genes are TRBV4-1 and TRBJ2-3; tentatively, D is TRBD2 (5 bases). Germline-derived CDR1 and CDR2 are MGHRA and YSYEKL. The V and J ends lost 2 bases and 3 bases respectively, with 12 bases between them. CDR3 length equals 15 residues. The CDR3, as DNA: TGCGCCAGCAGCCAAATGACAACGGGAACAGATACGCAGTATTTT. This encodes CASSQMTTGTDTQYF.

The V gene is TRBV6-1, the J gene TRBJ2-1; 7 bases agree with TRBD2. Germline V gene sequence: CDR1 MNHNS, CDR2 SASEGT. This CDR3 is built from 16 residues. V lost 1 base, J lost 0 bases, and 3 bases stayed unmatched. In DNA form, the CDR3 reads TGTGCCAGCAGTGAAGGAGCGGGGACCTCCTACAATGAGCAGTTCTTC. Its protein product is CASSEGAGTSYNEQFF.